Shown below are 22 T cell receptor beta chains from a single sample sequenced in a study of blood T cell repertoires in COVID-19. The data were produced by immunoSEQ multiplex PCR, yet TCRdb's version contains in-frame clones alone and is incomplete. Of a few hundred thousand clones listed, 88% are singletons. Sample: PBMCs or T cells enriched from blood (not recorded which). These receptors originate from a woman in her thirties or forties with acute COVID-19.

This chain links TRBV19 with TRBJ2-1; 7 bases match TRBD2. This CDR3 contains 18 residues. Germline V gene lookup returns CDR1 LNHDA and CDR2 SQIVND (reference sequence). V dropped 3 bases and J dropped 0; count of bases not matched to a gene: 11. CDR3 DNA: TGTGCCAGTAGTATCCGGGAAATAGCGGGTACCTCCTACAATGAGCAGTTCTTC. This translates into CASSIREIAGTSYNEQFF.

This chain links TRBV11-3 with TRBJ2-1; 9 bases map to TRBD2. The CDR3 has 15 residues. The V and J ends lost 4 bases and 9 bases, in that order; junction bases with no gene match: 10. In germline, CDR1 is SGHNT, CDR2 YENEEA. In nucleotides, the CDR3 is TGTGCCAGCAGCTGGGGGGGACTAGCTGGCGGTGAGCAGTTCTTC. Translation: CASSWGGLAGGEQFF.

This sequence joins TRBV5-1 and TRBJ2-3; 8 nucleotides agree with TRBD2. Germline V gene data show CDR1 as SGHRS and CDR2 as YFSETQ. The CDR3 length is 16 residues. The junction had 12 bases not matched to a gene; V was cut back by 4 bases and J by 5 bases. This chain's CDR3 is CASSPPQRGGQDTQYF. The CDR3 DNA reads as TGCGCCAGCAGCCCCCCTCAACGGGGGGGCCAAGATACGCAGTATTTT.

The rearrangement uses TRBV6-4 and TRBJ1-5; TRBD1 might be the D (6 bases). Trimming removed 3 bases at V and 3 bases at J, with 9 bases between. Germline CDR1 reads MRHNA; CDR2 reads SNTAGT. The CDR3 runs to 14 residues. The CDR3 loop is CASSEGGFNQPQHF. The CDR3 coding sequence is TGTGCCAGCAGTGAAGGGGGATTCAATCAGCCCCAGCATTTT.

The chain is built from TRBV7-2 and TRBJ1-2; D ambiguous. This CDR3 has 13 residues. CDR1 is SGHTA and CDR2 is FQGNSA in the germline V gene. V gave up 6 bases and J gave up 7 bases, with 15 bases separating them. The CDR3 loop reads CASSFDQRAGYTF. The CDR3 DNA is TGTGCCAGCAGTTTCGACCAGAGGGCTGGCTACACCTTC.

V is TRBV6-5 and J is TRBJ2-7, with D uncertain. The V and J ends lost 2 bases and 0 bases respectively, with 11 bases between them. CDR1 is MNHEY and CDR2 is SVGAGI in the germline V gene. The CDR3 sequence is 15 residues long. The chain's CDR3 is CASSYRSVSSYEQYV. In DNA form, the CDR3 reads TGTGCCAGCAGTTACAGGAGTGTGAGCTCCTACGAGCAGTACGTC.

This clone was found once. This chain joins TRBV30 and TRBJ1-1; D gene uncertain. Trimming removed 4 bases at V and 0 bases at J, with 12 bases between. This CDR3 contains 14 residues. Germline loops: CDR1 GTSNPN, CDR2 SVGIG (reference sequence). In nucleotides, the CDR3 is TGTGCCTGGAAACTAGATAGACTGAACACTGAAGCTTTCTTT. This sequence encodes CAWKLDRLNTEAFF.

The V and J genes are TRBV15 and TRBJ1-6; TRBD1 matches 7 bases. Trimming cost V 3 bases and J 8 bases; bases outside gene matches: 7. CDR1 and CDR2 from the germline V gene are LNHNV and YYDKDF (reference sequence). The CDR3 runs 15 residues. The CDR3 DNA reads as TGTGCCACCAGCAGGACAGGGAATCTAGATTCACCCCTCCACTTT. Amino acids: CATSRTGNLDSPLHF.

The CDR3: CATRGLAGQQFF. In nucleotides, the CDR3 is TGTGCCACGAGGGGACTAGCGGGACAGCAGTTCTTC. The chain combines TRBV19 with TRBJ2-1; TRBD2 matches at 13 bases. After removal of 10 bases from V and 11 bases from J, the junction contained 5 bases not matched to a gene. This CDR3 spans 12 amino acids. Germline V gives CDR1 LNHDA, CDR2 SQIVND (reference sequence).

This chain uses TRBV6-4 with TRBJ2-3; 8 nucleotides match TRBD2. V dropped 4 bases and J dropped 6; count of bases not matched to a gene: 3. Germline CDR1 MRHNA, CDR2 SNTAGT. The CDR3 sequence is 13 residues long. The CDR3 is CASSARGGDTQYF. The DNA of the CDR3 is TGTGCCAGCAGTGCCCGGGGGGGGGATACGCAGTATTTT.

The rearrangement uses TRBV3-1 (or the pseudogene TRBV3-2) and TRBJ2-2; 9 positions agree with TRBD2. The J segment lost 5 bases and the V segment lost 7 bases, leaving 11 bases of the junction unmatched. This CDR3 comprises 16 residues. CDR1 and CDR2 (germline): LGHDT, YNNKEL (reference sequence). CDR3 amino acids: CASNRVSGGGTGELFF. The CDR3 DNA sequence: TGTGCCAGCAACCGCGTTAGCGGGGGCGGTACCGGGGAGCTGTTTTTT.

The chain is built from TRBV9 and TRBJ2-5; no clear D gene. CDR1 is SGDLS and CDR2 is YYNGEE in the germline V gene. The V gene lost 0 bases and the J gene lost 2 bases, with 11 bases spanning the gap. This CDR3 contains 15 residues. The DNA of the CDR3 is TGTGCCAGCAGCGTAGCTCTTGGGCAGCAAGAGACCCAGTACTTC. It codes for CASSVALGQQETQYF.

This sequence joins TRBV27 and TRBJ1-2; 11 nucleotides agree with TRBD1. CDR3 size: 15 residues. CDR1 and CDR2 from the germline V gene are MNHEY and SMNVEV (reference sequence). V shed 4 bases, J shed 7 bases, and the junction held 8 bases outside the gene matches. The CDR3 reads CASSYQLGQGGGYTF. The CDR3 coding sequence is TGTGCCAGCAGTTACCAGTTGGGACAGGGGGGTGGCTACACCTTC.

This chain uses TRBV18 with TRBJ2-2; a weak D match, TRBD1 (6 bases). V lost 2 bases, J lost 0 bases, and 7 bases lay in between. Germline CDR1 reads KGHSH; CDR2 reads LQKENI. This CDR3 contains 15 residues. The CDR3 DNA follows: TGTGCCAGCTCACCATCAGGGGCGAACACCGGGGAGCTGTTTTTT. Its protein product is CASSPSGANTGELFF.

About this clone itself: Different DNA sequences within this sample yield the same CDR3. V is TRBV3-1 (or the pseudogene TRBV3-2) and J is TRBJ1-5; D is unresolved. The V end lost 0 bases, the J end lost 6 bases, and 6 bases lay between the germline ends. The CDR3 runs to 13 residues. Germline V gene data show CDR1 as LGHDT and CDR2 as YNNKEL (reference sequence). The CDR3 sequence is CASSQDRFQPQHF. The CDR3 coding sequence is TGTGCCAGCAGCCAAGACCGTTTTCAGCCCCAGCATTTT.

The chain is built from TRBV12-3 or TRBV12-4 and TRBJ2-2; 8 nucleotides agree with TRBD2. Trimming removed 7 bases from V and 7 bases from J; junction bases left unmatched: 5. The CDR3 is made up of 13 amino acids. The CDR3 here is CASTERGFGELFF. The CDR3 nucleotides are TGTGCCAGCACCGAGCGGGGGTTCGGGGAGCTGTTTTTT.

The rearrangement links TRBV7-9 to TRBJ2-2, with D possibly TRBD1 on 6 matching bases. The V end was cut by 7 bases, the J end by 4 bases, with 16 bases between. The CDR3 spans 15 residues. CDR1 and CDR2 (germline): SEHNR, FQNEAQ (reference sequence). CDR3 nucleotide sequence: TGTGCCAGCACCCAGGGGAGACTATTCACCGGGGAGCTGTTTTTT. Encoded protein: CASTQGRLFTGELFF.

The chain uses TRBV10-2 and TRBJ2-1; TRBD2 aligns across 7 bases. Germline assignment: CDR1 WSHSY and CDR2 SAAADI. V shed 4 bases and J 4 bases; nucleotides not matched to a gene: 7. This CDR3 is 15 amino acids long. This CDR3 reads CASSALAALYNEQFF. The CDR3 DNA is TGCGCCAGCAGTGCGCTAGCGGCCCTATACAATGAGCAGTTCTTC.

The chain carries TRBV12-3 or TRBV12-4 and TRBJ2-2; D perhaps matches TRBD2 (5 bases). Trimming took off 5 bases at V and 3 bases at J, with 7 bases between the two ends. The CDR3 contains 13 residues. The CDR3 DNA sequence: TGTGCCAGCAGTATGGGAGACACCGGGGAGCTGTTTTTT. Protein: CASSMGDTGELFF.

The chain uses TRBV27 and TRBJ1-5; the match to TRBD1 covers 8 bases. Germline CDR1 and CDR2: MNHEY and SMNVEV (reference sequence). V gave up 6 bases and J gave up 2 bases; unmatched junction bases: 6. The CDR3 loop spans 15 amino acids. This CDR3 reads CASRASTGGNQPQHF. The CDR3 bases are TGTGCCAGCAGGGCGTCGACAGGGGGCAATCAGCCCCAGCATTTT.

The chain couples TRBV7-2 to TRBJ1-1; maybe TRBD1 (5 bases). Germline CDR1 reads SGHTA; CDR2 reads FQGNSA. V lost 6 bases and J 1 base, leaving 15 bases between the germline ends. The CDR3 extends over 15 amino acids. The CDR3 sequence: CASRLQGGENTEAFF. CDR3 DNA: TGTGCCAGCAGGCTTCAGGGAGGGGAGAACACTGAAGCTTTCTTT. Full variable domain (remainder filled in from reference TRBV7-2 and TRBJ1-1): GAGVSQSPSNKVTEKGKDVELRCDPISGHTALYWYRQSLGQGLEFLIYFQGNSAPDKSGLPSDRFSAERTGGSVSTLTIQRTQQEDSAVYLCASRLQGGENTEAFFGQGTRLTVV.

The rearrangement links TRBV5-1 to TRBJ1-6; no clear D gene. The CDR3 spans 14 residues. Trimming took off 6 bases at V and 8 bases at J, with 15 bases between the two ends. Germline values: CDR1 SGHRS, CDR2 YFSETQ. CDR3 nucleotide sequence: TGCGCCAGCATCCCAACGCCCGGGGATTCACCCCTCCACTTT. It is translated as CASIPTPGDSPLHF.